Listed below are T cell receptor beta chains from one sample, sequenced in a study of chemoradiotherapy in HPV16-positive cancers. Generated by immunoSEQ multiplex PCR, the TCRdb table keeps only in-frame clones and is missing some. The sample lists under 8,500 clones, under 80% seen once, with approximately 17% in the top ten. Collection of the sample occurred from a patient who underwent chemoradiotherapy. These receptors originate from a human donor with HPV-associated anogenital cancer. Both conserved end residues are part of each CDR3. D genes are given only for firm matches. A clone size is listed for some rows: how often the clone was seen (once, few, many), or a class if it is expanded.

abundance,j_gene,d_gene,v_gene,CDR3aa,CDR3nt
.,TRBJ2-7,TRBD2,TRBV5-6,CASSLQRGSEAYEQYF,TGTGCCAGCAGCCTGCAGCGGGGTTCGGAGGCCTACGAGCAGTACTTC
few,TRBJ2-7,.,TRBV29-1,CSVELGAGGAYEQYF,TGCAGCGTTGAATTGGGAGCCGGCGGAGCCTACGAGCAGTACTTC
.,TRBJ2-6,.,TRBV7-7,CASSVLVKCHSRANVLTF,TGTGCCAGCAGCGTCTTGGTTAAGTGCCACAGTCGGGCCAACGTCCTGACTTTC
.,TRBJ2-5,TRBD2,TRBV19,CASKAWGGSETQYF,TGTGCCAGTAAGGCTTGGGGGGGAAGTGAGACCCAGTACTTC
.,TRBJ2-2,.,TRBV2,CASSPRQPNAGELFF,TGTGCCAGCAGTCCTAGACAGCCGAACGCCGGGGAGCTGTTTTTT
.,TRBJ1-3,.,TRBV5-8,CASSLVNYENTIYF,TGTGCCAGCAGCTTGGTAAATTATGAGAACACCATATATTTT
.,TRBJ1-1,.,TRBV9,CASSVALNTEAFF,TGTGCCAGCAGCGTAGCTTTGAACACTGAAGCTTTCTTT
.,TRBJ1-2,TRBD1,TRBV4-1,CASSPGTASAYGYTF,TGCGCCAGCAGCCCCGGGACAGCTTCCGCCTATGGCTACACCTTC
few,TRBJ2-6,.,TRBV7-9,CASSSSTTIVSGANVLTF,TGTGCCAGCAGCTCCTCGACAACCATAGTCTCTGGGGCCAACGTCCTGACTTTC
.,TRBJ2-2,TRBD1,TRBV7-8,CASSLKGARTGELFF,TGTGCCAGCAGCTTAAAGGGGGCAAGGACCGGGGAGCTGTTTTTT
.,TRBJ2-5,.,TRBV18,CASSPVTGEETQYF,TGTGCCAGCTCACCGGTAACGGGGGAAGAGACCCAGTACTTC
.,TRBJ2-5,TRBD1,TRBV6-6,CASSRSLGTDETQYF,TGTGCCAGCAGCAGAAGCCTCGGGACAGATGAGACCCAGTACTTC
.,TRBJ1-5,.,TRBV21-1,CATPWCGTYSNQPQHF,TGTGCCACCCCTTGGTGTGGGACTTATAGCAATCAGCCCCAGCATTTT
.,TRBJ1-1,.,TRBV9,CASSVVGQNTEAFF,TGTGCCAGCAGCGTAGTCGGGCAGAACACTGAAGCTTTCTTT
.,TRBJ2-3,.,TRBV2,CASSPDNTDTQYF,TGTGCCAGCAGTCCCGACAACACAGATACGCAGTATTTT
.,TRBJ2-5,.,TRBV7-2,CASSRTTNQQETQYF,TGTGCCAGCAGCCGCACGACTAACCAACAAGAGACCCAGTACTTC
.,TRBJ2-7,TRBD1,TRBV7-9,CASSSQGASSEQYF,TGTGCCAGCAGCTCCCAGGGGGCGAGTAGCGAGCAGTACTTC
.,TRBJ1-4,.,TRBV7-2,CASSLASQPNEKLFF,TGTGCCAGCAGCTTAGCGAGTCAGCCCAATGAAAAACTGTTTTTT
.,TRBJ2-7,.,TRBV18,CASSPNAVRAGSSYEQYF,TGTGCCAGCTCACCGAACGCGGTCAGGGCGGGGAGCTCCTACGAGCAGTACTTC
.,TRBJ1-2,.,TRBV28,CASSLRGYGYTF,TGTGCCAGCAGTTTAAGGGGCTATGGCTACACCTTC
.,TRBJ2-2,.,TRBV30,CAWTAQTVAGELFF,TGTGCCTGGACCGCCCAGACAGTAGCCGGGGAGCTGTTTTTT
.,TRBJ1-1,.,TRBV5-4,CASSLERAEAFF,TGTGCCAGCAGCTTAGAGCGGGCTGAAGCTTTCTTT
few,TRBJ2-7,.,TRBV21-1,CASSNLTGGTGPYEQYF,TGTGCCAGCAGCAACCTAACGGGTGGGACAGGTCCATACGAGCAGTACTTC
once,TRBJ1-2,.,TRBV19,CASSPSMYGYTF,TGTGCCAGTTCACCCTCGATGTATGGCTACACCTTC
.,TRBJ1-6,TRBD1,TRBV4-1,CASSRQGQSNSPLHF,TGCGCCAGCAGCCGACAGGGACAGTCTAATTCACCCCTCCACTTT
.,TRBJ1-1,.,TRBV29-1,CSVVSGMLEAFF,TGCAGCGTTGTATCAGGGATGCTTGAAGCTTTCTTT
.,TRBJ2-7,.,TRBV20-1,CSARQGYEQYF,TGCAGTGCTAGGCAGGGCTACGAGCAGTACTTC
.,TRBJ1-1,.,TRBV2,CASSGIVTEAFF,TGTGCCAGCAGTGGAATCGTGACTGAAGCTTTCTTT
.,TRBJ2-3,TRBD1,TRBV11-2,CASSRRGQGITDTQYF,TGTGCCAGCAGCCGCCGGGGACAGGGGATAACAGATACGCAGTATTTT
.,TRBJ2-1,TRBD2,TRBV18,CASSPLIAGGIKQFF,TGTGCCAGCTCACCACTAATAGCGGGGGGCATTAAGCAGTTCTTC
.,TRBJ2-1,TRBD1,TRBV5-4,CASSQGTGIEQFF,TGTGCCAGCAGCCAGGGGACAGGGATTGAGCAGTTCTTC
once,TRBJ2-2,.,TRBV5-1,CASSLAQVAGELFF,TGCGCCAGCAGCTTGGCGCAGGTCGCCGGGGAGCTGTTTTTT
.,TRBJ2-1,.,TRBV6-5,CASITQGPYYNEQFF,TGTGCCAGCATCACACAGGGTCCCTACTACAATGAGCAGTTCTTC
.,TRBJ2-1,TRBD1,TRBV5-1,CASTNRDRQLDNEQFF,TGCGCCAGCACCAATCGGGACAGGCAATTGGACAATGAGCAGTTCTTC
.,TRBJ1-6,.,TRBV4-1,CASSQDGGIGNSPLHF,TGCGCCAGCAGCCAAGATGGAGGTATTGGGAATTCCCCCCTCCACTTT
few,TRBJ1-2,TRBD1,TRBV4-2,CASRGRGSPEEGYTF,TGTGCCAGCCGTGGCAGGGGGTCGCCCGAGGAGGGCTACACCTTC
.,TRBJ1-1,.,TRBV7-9,CASSFRTGDTEAFF,TGTGCCAGCAGCTTCCGGACGGGGGACACTGAAGCTTTCTTT
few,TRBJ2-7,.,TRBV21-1,CASSKEERLAGLSYEQYF,TGTGCCAGCAGCAAAGAGGAGAGACTAGCGGGGCTCTCCTACGAGCAGTACTTC
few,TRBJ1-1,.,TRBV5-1,CASSFNLRSEAFF,TGCGCCAGCAGCTTTAATTTGCGGAGTGAAGCTTTCTTT
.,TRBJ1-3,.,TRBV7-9,CASSLGDRGKGNTIYF,TGTGCCAGCAGCTTAGGAGATCGGGGGAAAGGAAACACCATATATTTT
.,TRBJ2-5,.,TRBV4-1,CASSQEGGAQETQYF,TGCGCCAGCAGCCAAGAAGGCGGAGCCCAAGAGACCCAGTACTTC